This T cell receptor beta chain was observed in a study of shared clonotypes between healthy human individuals. Study-wide results and limits: What naive subsets generally showed was a larger estimated richness than memory subsets showed.

This clone was counted only a few times. What it binds is not known. CDR1 and CDR2 from the germline V gene are SGHDN and FVKESK. The CDR3 loop spans 16 amino acids. The ends were cut back, 3 bases at V and 10 bases at J, with 22 bases in the middle. Data came from immunoSEQ multiplex PCR; TCRdb stores just in-frame clones and leaves some out. The sample yields 1 million to 1.2 million clones, roughly 80% seen once. The source of this sequence is a man in his late teens or twenties in good health. Some clones in this sample may be carry-over from other donors' samples. Sequencing used memory CD4+ T cells from PBMCs. Subset denoted: CD45RA-negative fraction. The V gene is TRBV14, the J gene TRBJ2-1; weak D call: TRBD2 (6 bases). The CDR3 protein is CASSHRGDWGTSEQFF. CDR3 coding DNA: TGTGCCAGCAGCCACCGTGGGGACTGGGGAACATCGGAGCAGTTCTTC.